This is a list of T cell receptor beta chains from one sample in a study of T cells in Graves' hyperthyroidism and ophthalmopathy. A single record per CDR3 protein comes from TCRdb applying MiXCR to the multiplex PCR reads. The table lists approximately 560,000 distinct CDR3 sequences, around 42% of them singletons. The sample consisted of peripheral blood or thyroid tissue (not recorded which). Receptors originate from a woman in her late teens or twenties with Graves' hyperthyroidism. CDR3s include the opening cysteine and the closing phenylalanine or tryptophan. D genes are given only for firm matches. Clone size is given for some rows only: seen once, a few or many times, or a class if the clone is expanded.

v_gene	abundance	j_gene	d_gene	CDR3nt	CDR3aa
TRBV7-2	.	TRBJ1-1	.	TGTGCCAGCAGCCTCGGGATCAACACTGAAGCTTTCTTT	CASSLGINTEAFF
TRBV5-1	.	TRBJ1-2	TRBD1	TGCGCCAGCAGCTTCGAAGGGGGCTTAGGCTACACCTTC	CASSFEGGLGYTF
TRBV12-3/TRBV12-4	few	TRBJ2-7	TRBD2	TGTGCCAGCAGCGTTGAAGGACTAGCGGGGGAGCAGTACTTC	CASSVEGLAGEQYF
TRBV6-1	.	TRBJ2-7	.	TGTGCCAGCAGTAGAAGGCAAAAGCTTACCTACGAGCAGTACTTC	CASSRRQKLTYEQYF
TRBV2	few	TRBJ1-1	.	TGTGCCAGCAGCTTCGGGCAGTTGAACACTGAAGCTTTCTTT	CASSFGQLNTEAFF
TRBV5-1	.	TRBJ2-7	TRBD2	TGCGCCAGCACCATCTCAGGACTAGCGCCGTACGAGCAGTACTTC	CASTISGLAPYEQYF
TRBV7-2	few	TRBJ1-5	.	TGTGCCAGCAGTTTAGGACGCCGGGGGCATCAGCCCCAGCATTTT	CASSLGRRGHQPQHF
TRBV7-9	few	TRBJ2-7	.	TGTGCCAGCAGTCCGCGGGAACACGAGCAGTACTTC	CASSPREHEQYF
TRBV2	few	TRBJ2-7	.	TGTGCCTCAGGGCCCGACGAGCAGTACTTC	CASGPDEQYF
TRBV5-6	.	TRBJ2-5	TRBD2	TGTGCCAGCATGTCGACTAGCGAGCAAGAGACCCAGTACTTC	CASMSTSEQETQYF
TRBV10-3	many	TRBJ1-3	TRBD1	TGTGCCATCAAGATCGGACAGGGCGGGTCTGGAAACACCATATATTTT	CAIKIGQGGSGNTIYF
TRBV10-2	many	TRBJ2-7	.	TGCGCCAGCAGTGAGACCATAATGGAGCAGTACTTC	CASSETIMEQYF
TRBV15	many	TRBJ1-1	.	TGTGCCACCAGAGACGGGATGAACACTGAAGCTTTCTTT	CATRDGMNTEAFF
TRBV2	.	TRBJ1-1	.	TGTGCCAGCAGTGAGGGGGGGGACCTTGAAGCTTTCTTT	CASSEGGDLEAFF
TRBV15	.	TRBJ1-2	TRBD1	TGTGCCACCAGCAGAGCTCAACAATGGGACAGGGGTCTCCCTGGCTACACCTTC	CATSRAQQWDRGLPGYTF
TRBV12-3/TRBV12-4	once	TRBJ2-7	TRBD2	TGTGCCAGCACCGGGACTAGCGGGAGAGGCGAGCAGTACTTC	CASTGTSGRGEQYF
TRBV20-1	many	TRBJ2-6	.	TGCAGTGCTAAGGTTCCTGGGGCCAACGTCCTGACTTTC	CSAKVPGANVLTF
TRBV7-9	.	TRBJ2-7	.	TGTGCCAGCAGTTACCGCAGGGACTACGAGCAGTACTTC	CASSYRRDYEQYF
TRBV12-3/TRBV12-4	few	TRBJ2-7	TRBD2	TGTGCCAGCAGTTTATCTAGCGGGACCTACGAGCAGTACTTC	CASSLSSGTYEQYF
TRBV29-1	.	TRBJ1-2	.	TGCAGCCACGACATCCCCGGCTACACCTTC	CSHDIPGYTF
TRBV12-3/TRBV12-4	few	TRBJ1-2	.	TGTGCCAGCAGTTTAGGGACGGTCGGTGGCTACACCTTC	CASSLGTVGGYTF
TRBV29-1	few	TRBJ1-1	.	TGCAGCGTTGAAGATCGGTCCATCGGGACTGAAGCTTTCTTT	CSVEDRSIGTEAFF
TRBV2	many	TRBJ1-2	.	TGTGCCAGCAGTGATTTCAGAGGCTCCCCGAATTATGGCTACACCTTC	CASSDFRGSPNYGYTF
TRBV15	many	TRBJ1-5	.	TGTGCCACCAGCAGAGATAATGGGGGTCAGCCCCAGCATTTT	CATSRDNGGQPQHF
TRBV7-9	.	TRBJ2-2	.	TGTGCCAGCAGCGTACCAGCACAGCACGGGTTGGGCACCGGGGAGCTGTTTTTT	CASSVPAQHGLGTGELFF